This entry is about one TCR beta chain. What it recognizes is unknown. PCR primers comprised 60 Vbeta and 13 Jbeta primers. The table came from immunoSEQ multiplex PCR; TCRdb's copy has only in-frame clones and leaves some out. The sample holds about 200,000 clones, more than 75% seen once. Germline CDR1 is SGDLS and CDR2 is YYNGEE. V was trimmed by 0 bases and J by 2 bases, leaving 12 bases between them. CDR3 length: 15 residues. The sample is drawn from a study of cytomegalovirus exposure and HLA in healthy donors. Study-level background: An earlier analysis identified 120 million or so unique TCR beta sequences in some 170 million T cells. For the 300 to 450 genotyped donors, 80% to 90% fell within the Caucasian-associated ancestry cluster. Study-level results: High specificity and sensitivity for cytomegalovirus status were reported for the classifier. An analysis was carried out later, and it reportedly showed fewer N-insertions in an Asian-associated ancestry cluster than the approximately 700-donor mean.

This TCR came from a male donor in good health and CMV-seropositive. Sequenced sample: PBMCs. The chain employs TRBV9 and TRBJ2-7; perhaps TRBD2 as D (6 bases). CDR3 sequence (DNA): TGTGCCAGCAGCGTAGGATGGGACTTCACCTACGAGCAGTACTTC. This sequence encodes CASSVGWDFTYEQYF.